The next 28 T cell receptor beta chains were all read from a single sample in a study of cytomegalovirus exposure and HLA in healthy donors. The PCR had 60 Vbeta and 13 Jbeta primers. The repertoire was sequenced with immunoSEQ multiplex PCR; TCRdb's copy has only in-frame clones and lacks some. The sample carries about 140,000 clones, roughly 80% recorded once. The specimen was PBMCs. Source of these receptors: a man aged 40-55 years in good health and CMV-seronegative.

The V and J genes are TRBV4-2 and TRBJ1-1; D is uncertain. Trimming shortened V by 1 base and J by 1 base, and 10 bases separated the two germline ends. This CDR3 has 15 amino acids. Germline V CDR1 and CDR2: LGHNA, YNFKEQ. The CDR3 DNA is TGTGCCAGCAGCCAAGGACTATATACGAACACTGAAGCTTTCTTT. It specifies CASSQGLYTNTEAFF.

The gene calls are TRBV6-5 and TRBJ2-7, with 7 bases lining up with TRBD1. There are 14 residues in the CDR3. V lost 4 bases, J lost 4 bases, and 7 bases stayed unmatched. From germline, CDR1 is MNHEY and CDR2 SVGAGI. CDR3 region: CASSLQDRRYEQYF. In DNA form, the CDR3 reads TGTGCCAGCAGTTTACAGGACAGGAGATACGAGCAGTACTTC.

For the CDR3, the DNA is TGTGCCAGCTCACCCAGGGGAATATTTGCTGAAGCTTTCTTT. This sequence encodes CASSPRGIFAEAFF. The rearrangement links TRBV18 to TRBJ1-1; D possibly corresponds to TRBD1 (6 bases). The germline V gene has CDR1 KGHSH and CDR2 LQKENI. The CDR3 spans 14 residues. V was clipped by 3 bases and J by 6 bases, with 14 bases between them.

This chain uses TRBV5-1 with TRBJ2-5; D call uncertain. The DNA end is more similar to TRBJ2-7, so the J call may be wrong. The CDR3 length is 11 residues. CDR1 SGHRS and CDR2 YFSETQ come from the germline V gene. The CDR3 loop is CASKSSYEQYF. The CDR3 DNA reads TGCGCCAGCAAGAGCTCCTACGAGCAGTACTTC.

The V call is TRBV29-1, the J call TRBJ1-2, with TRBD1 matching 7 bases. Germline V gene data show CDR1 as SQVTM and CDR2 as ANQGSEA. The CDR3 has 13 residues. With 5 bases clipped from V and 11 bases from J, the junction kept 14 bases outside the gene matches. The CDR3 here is CSVLPGQERQYTF. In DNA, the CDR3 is TGCAGCGTTCTGCCTGGACAGGAGAGACAATACACCTTC. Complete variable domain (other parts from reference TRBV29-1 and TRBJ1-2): SAVISQKPSRDICQRGTSLTIQCQVDSQVTMMFWYRQQPGQSLTLIATANQGSEATYESGFVIDKFPISRPNLTFSTLTVSNMSPEDSSIYLCSVLPGQERQYTFGSGTRLTVV.

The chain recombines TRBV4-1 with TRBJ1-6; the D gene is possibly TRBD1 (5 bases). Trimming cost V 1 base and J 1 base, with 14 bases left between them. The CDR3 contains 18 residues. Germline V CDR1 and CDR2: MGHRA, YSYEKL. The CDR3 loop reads CASSQVQAGLSYNSPLHF. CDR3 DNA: TGCGCCAGCAGCCAAGTTCAAGCGGGGCTTTCCTATAATTCACCCCTCCACTTT.

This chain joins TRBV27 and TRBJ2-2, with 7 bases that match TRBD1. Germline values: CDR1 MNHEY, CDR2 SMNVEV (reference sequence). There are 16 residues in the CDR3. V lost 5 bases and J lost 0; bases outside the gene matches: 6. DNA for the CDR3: TGTGCCAGCAGTGACAGGGTCGGGTCGAACACCGGGGAGCTGTTTTTT. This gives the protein CASSDRVGSNTGELFF.

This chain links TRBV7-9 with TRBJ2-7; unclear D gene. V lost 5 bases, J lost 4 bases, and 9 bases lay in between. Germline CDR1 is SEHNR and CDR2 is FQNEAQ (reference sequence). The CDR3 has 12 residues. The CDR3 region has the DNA TGTGCCAGCAGCGTAGTAACTTACGAGCAGTACTTC. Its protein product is CASSVVTYEQYF.

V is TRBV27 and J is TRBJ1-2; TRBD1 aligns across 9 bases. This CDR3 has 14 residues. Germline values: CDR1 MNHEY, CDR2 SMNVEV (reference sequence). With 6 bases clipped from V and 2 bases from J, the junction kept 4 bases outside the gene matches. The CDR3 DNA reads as TGTGCCAGCAGCCCGGACAGGGGAAACTATGGCTACACCTTC. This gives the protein CASSPDRGNYGYTF.

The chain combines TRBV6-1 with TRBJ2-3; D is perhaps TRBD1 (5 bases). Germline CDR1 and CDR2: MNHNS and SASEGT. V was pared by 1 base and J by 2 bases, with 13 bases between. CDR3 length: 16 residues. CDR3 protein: CASSEGASRATDTQYF. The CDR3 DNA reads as TGTGCCAGCAGTGAAGGCGCGTCCAGGGCCACAGATACGCAGTATTTT.

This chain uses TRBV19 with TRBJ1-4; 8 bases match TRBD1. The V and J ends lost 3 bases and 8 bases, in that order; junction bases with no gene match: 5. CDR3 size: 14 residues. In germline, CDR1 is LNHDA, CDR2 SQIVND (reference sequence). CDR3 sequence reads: CASSIQGAKEKLFF. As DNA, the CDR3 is TGTGCCAGTAGTATCCAGGGGGCAAAAGAAAAACTGTTTTTT.

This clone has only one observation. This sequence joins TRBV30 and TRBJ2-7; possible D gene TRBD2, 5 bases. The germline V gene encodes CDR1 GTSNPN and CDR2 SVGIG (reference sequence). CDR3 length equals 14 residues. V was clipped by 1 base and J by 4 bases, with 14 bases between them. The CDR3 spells CAWSGRRPYYEQYF. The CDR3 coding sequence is TGTGCCTGGAGTGGGAGGCGTCCCTATTACGAGCAGTACTTC.

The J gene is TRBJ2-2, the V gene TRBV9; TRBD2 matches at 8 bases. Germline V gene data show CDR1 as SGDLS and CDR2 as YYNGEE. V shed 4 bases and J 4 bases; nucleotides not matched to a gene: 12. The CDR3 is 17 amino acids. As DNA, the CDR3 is TGTGCCAGCAGCTCCTCTCTCGGGGGGGCGGGCACCGGGGAGCTGTTTTTT. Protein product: CASSSSLGGAGTGELFF.

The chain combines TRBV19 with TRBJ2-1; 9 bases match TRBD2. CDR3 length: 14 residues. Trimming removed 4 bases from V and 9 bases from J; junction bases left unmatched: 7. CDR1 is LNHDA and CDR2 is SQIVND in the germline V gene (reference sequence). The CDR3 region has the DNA TGTGCCAGTAGTACCTTAGCGGGAGAGGGTGAGCAGTTCTTC. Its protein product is CASSTLAGEGEQFF.

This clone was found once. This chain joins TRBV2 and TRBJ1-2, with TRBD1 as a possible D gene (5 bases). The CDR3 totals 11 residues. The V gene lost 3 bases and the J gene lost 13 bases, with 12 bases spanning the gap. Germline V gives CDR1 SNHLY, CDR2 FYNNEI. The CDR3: CASSEFAGITF. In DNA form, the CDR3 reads TGTGCCAGCAGTGAGTTTGCAGGGATCACCTTC. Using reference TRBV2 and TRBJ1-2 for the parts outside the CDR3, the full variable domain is EPEVTQTPSHQVTQMGQEVILRCVPISNHLYFYWYRQILGQKVEFLVSFYNNEISEKSEIFDDQFSVERPDGSNFTLKIRSTKLEDSAMYFCASSEFAGITFGSGTRLTVV.

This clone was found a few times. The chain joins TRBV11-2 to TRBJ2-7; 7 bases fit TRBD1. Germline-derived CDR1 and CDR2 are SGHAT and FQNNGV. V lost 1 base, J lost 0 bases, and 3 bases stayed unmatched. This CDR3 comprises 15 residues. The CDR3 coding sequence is TGTGCCAGCAGCTTAGTAGGGGGCCGCTCCTACGAGCAGTACTTC. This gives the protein CASSLVGGRSYEQYF.

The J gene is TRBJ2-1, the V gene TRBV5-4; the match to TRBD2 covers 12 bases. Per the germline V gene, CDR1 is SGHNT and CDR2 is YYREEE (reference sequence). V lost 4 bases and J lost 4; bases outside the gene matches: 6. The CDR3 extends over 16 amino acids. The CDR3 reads CASSPRLAGVYNEQFF. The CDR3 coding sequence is TGTGCCAGCAGCCCGAGACTAGCGGGGGTATACAATGAGCAGTTCTTC.

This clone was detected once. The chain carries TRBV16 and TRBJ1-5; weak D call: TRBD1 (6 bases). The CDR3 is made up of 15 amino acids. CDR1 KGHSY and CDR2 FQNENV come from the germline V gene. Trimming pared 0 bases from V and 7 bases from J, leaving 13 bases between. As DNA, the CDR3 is TGTGCCAGCAGCCAATCTGCGGACAGAGAACAGCCCCAGCATTTT. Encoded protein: CASSQSADREQPQHF.

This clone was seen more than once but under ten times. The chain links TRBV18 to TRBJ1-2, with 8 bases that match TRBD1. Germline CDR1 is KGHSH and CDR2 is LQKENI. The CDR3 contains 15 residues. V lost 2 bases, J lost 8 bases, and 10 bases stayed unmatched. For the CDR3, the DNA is TGTGCCAGCTCACCAGGTGACAGGGGCGCACGGGGCTACACCTTC. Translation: CASSPGDRGARGYTF.

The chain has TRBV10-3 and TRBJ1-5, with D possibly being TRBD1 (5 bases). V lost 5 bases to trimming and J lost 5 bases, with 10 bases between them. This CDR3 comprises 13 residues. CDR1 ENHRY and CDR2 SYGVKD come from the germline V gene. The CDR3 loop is CAISNQGHQPQHF. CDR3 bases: TGTGCCATCAGTAATCAGGGTCATCAGCCCCAGCATTTT.

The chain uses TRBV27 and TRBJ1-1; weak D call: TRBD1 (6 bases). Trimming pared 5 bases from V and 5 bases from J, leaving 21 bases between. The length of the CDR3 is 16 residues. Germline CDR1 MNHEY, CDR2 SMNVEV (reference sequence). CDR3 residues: CASSPRVEPGVTEAFF. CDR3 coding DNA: TGTGCCAGCAGTCCCCGCGTGGAGCCAGGGGTTACTGAAGCTTTCTTT.

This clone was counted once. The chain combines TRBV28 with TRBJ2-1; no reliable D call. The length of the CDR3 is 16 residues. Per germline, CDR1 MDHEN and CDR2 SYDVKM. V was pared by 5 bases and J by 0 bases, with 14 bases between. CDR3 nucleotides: TGTGCCAGCAGTCCATCTTGGGCGAGCTCCTACAATGAGCAGTTCTTC. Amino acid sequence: CASSPSWASSYNEQFF.

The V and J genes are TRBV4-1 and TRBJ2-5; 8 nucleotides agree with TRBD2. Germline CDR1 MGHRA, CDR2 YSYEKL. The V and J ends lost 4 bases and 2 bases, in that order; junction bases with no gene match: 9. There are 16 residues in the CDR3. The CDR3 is CASSLLAGRDQETQYF. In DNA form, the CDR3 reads TGCGCCAGCAGCCTCCTAGCGGGTAGAGATCAAGAGACCCAGTACTTC.

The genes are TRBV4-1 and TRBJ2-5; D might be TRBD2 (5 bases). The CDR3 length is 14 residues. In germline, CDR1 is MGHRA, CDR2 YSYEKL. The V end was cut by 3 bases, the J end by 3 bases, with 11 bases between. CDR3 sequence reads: CASSHVGSEETQYF. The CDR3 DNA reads TGCGCCAGCAGCCACGTGGGGAGTGAAGAGACCCAGTACTTC.

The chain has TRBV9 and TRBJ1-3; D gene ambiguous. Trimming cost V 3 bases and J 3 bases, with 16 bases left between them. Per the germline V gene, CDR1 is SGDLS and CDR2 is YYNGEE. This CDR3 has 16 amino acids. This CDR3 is CASSAQDTRSGNTIYF. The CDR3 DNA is TGTGCCAGCAGCGCACAAGACACCCGAAGTGGAAACACCATATATTTT.

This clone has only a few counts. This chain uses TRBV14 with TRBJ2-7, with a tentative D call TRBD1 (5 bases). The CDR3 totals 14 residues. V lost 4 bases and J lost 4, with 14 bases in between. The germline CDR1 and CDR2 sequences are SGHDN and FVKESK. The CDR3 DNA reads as TGTGCCAGCAGCCCTCTACGACAGACTTACGAGCAGTACTTC. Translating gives CASSPLRQTYEQYF. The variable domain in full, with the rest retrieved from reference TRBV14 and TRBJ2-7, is EAGVTQFPSHSVIEKGQTVTLRCDPISGHDNLYWYRRVMGKEIKFLLHFVKESKQDESGMPNNRFLAERTGGTYSTLKVQPAELEDSGVYFCASSPLRQTYEQYFGPGTRLTVT.

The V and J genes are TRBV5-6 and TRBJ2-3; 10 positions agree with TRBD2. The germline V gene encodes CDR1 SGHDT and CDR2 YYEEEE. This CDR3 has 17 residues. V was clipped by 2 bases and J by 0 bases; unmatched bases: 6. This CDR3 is CASSLFLAGDSTDTQYF. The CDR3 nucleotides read TGTGCCAGCAGCTTATTTCTAGCGGGGGATAGCACAGATACGCAGTATTTT.

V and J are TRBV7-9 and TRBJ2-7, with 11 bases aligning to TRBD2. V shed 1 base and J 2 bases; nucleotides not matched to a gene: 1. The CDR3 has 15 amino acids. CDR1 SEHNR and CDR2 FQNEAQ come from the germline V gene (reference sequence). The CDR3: CASSLGLAGTYEQYF. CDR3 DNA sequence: TGTGCCAGCAGCTTAGGACTAGCGGGGACCTACGAGCAGTACTTC.